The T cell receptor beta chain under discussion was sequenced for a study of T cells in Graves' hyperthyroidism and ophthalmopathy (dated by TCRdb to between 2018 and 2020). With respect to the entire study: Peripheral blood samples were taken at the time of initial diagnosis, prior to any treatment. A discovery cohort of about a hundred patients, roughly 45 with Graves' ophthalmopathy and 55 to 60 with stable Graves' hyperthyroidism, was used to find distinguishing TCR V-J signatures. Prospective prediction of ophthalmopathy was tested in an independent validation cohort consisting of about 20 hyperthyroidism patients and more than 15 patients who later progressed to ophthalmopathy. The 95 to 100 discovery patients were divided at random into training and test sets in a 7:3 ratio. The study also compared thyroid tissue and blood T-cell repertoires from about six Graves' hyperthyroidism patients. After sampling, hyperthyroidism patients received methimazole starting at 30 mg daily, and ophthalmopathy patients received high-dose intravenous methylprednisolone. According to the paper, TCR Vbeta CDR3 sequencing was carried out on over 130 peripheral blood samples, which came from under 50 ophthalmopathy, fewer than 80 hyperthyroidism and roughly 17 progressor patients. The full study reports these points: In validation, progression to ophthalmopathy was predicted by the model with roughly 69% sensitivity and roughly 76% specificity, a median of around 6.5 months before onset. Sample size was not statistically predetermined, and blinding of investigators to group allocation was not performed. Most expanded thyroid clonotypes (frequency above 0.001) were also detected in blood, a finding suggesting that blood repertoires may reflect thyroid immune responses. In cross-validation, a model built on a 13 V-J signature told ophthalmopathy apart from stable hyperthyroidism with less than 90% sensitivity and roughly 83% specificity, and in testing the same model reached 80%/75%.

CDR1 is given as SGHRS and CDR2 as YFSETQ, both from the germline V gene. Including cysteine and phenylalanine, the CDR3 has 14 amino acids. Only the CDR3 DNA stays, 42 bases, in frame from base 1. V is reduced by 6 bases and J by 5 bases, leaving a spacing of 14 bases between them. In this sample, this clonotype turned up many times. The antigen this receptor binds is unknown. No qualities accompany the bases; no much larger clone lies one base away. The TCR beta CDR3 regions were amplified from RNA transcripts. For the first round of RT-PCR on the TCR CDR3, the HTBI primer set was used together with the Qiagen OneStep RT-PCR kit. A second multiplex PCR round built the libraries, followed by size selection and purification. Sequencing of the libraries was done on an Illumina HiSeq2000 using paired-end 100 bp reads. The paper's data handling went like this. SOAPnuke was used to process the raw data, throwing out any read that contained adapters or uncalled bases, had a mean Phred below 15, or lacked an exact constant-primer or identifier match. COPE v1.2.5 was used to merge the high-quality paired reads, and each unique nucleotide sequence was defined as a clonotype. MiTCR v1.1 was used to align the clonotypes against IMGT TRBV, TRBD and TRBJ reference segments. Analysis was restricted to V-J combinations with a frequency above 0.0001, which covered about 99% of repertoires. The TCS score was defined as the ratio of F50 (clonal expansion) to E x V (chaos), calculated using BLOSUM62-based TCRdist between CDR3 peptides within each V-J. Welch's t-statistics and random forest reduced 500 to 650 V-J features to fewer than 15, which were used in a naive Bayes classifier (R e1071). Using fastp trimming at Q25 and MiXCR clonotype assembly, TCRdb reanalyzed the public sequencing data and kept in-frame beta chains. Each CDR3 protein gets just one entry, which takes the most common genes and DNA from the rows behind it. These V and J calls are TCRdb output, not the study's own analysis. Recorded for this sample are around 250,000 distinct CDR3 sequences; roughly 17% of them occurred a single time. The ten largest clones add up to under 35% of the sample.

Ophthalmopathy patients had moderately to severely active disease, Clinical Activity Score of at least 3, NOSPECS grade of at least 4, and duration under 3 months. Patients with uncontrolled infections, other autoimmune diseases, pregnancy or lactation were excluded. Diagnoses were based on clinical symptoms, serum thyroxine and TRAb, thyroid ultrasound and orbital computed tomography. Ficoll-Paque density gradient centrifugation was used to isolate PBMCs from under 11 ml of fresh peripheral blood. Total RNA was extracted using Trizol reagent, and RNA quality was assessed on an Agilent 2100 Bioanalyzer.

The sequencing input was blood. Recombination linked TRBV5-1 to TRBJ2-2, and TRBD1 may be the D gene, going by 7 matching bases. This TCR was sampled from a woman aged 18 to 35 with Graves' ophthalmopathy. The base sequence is TGCGCCAGCAAGGATCAGGGGGGAACCGGGGAGCTGTTTTTT. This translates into CASKDQGGTGELFF.